This is a list of T cell receptor beta chains from one sample in a study of T cell changes during pregnancy in multiple sclerosis. Data came from immunoSEQ multiplex PCR; TCRdb stores just in-frame clones and leaves some out. Of 30,000 to 45,000 clones in the sample, 92% were seen once. The material sequenced was CD4+ T cells from peripheral blood mononuclear cells, taken after pregnancy. These receptors were taken from a female donor with multiple sclerosis, enrolled in a pregnancy study. Both conserved end residues are part of each CDR3. Each record gives: D gene, CDR3 length, J gene, clone size, V gene, CDR3 protein, CDR3 DNA. A D gene is named only where the DNA matches it firmly. Clone size is shown for a subset of rows, as once, few, many or a class of expanded clone.

NA | 15 | TRBJ2-2 | NA | TRBV5-1 | CASSLGAANTGELFF | TGCGCCAGCAGCTTAGGAGCTGCGAACACCGGGGAGCTGTTTTTT
NA | 16 | TRBJ1-2 | NA | TRBV28 | CASVNRRDFSLQGYTF | TGTGCCAGCGTGAACCGCCGGGACTTCTCCCTGCAAGGCTACACCTTC
TRBD1 | 15 | TRBJ2-3 | NA | TRBV6-6 | CASSYPGQGSDTQYF | TGTGCCAGCAGTTACCCCGGACAGGGCTCAGATACGCAGTATTTT
NA | 14 | TRBJ1-1 | once | TRBV6-1 | CASSRDSFITEAFF | TGTGCCAGCAGTAGGGACTCCTTTATCACTGAAGCTTTCTTT
NA | 16 | TRBJ2-3 | NA | TRBV28 | CASSSKAESRTDTQYF | TGTGCCAGCAGTTCGAAGGCGGAGTCTCGCACAGATACGCAGTATTTT
NA | 15 | TRBJ2-5 | NA | TRBV2 | CASSEAPESGETQYF | TGTGCCAGCAGTGAAGCCCCCGAATCCGGAGAGACCCAGTACTTC
TRBD2 | 16 | TRBJ2-3 | once | TRBV7-2 | CASSLAGGGFTDTQYF | TGTGCCAGCAGCTTAGCTGGGGGGGGGTTCACAGATACGCAGTATTTT
TRBD1 | 14 | TRBJ2-7 | once | TRBV5-4 | CASSLGAGGYEQYF | TGTGCCAGCAGCTTGGGGGCAGGGGGCTACGAGCAGTACTTC
TRBD1 | 16 | TRBJ1-1 | NA | TRBV7-6 | CASSLGQGAINTEAFF | TGTGCCAGCAGCTTAGGACAGGGGGCTATTAACACTGAAGCTTTCTTT
NA | 16 | TRBJ1-1 | NA | TRBV7-9 | CASSPLRTPRNTEAFF | TGTGCCAGCAGCCCGTTGAGGACACCTAGGAACACTGAAGCTTTCTTT
TRBD2 | 18 | TRBJ2-5 | NA | TRBV5-1 | CASKTGTSGRAVKETQYF | TGCGCCAGCAAAACCGGGACTAGCGGGAGGGCCGTAAAAGAGACCCAGTACTTC
NA | 17 | TRBJ2-4 | NA | TRBV6-4 | CASSDPDSGTEGNIQYF | TGTGCCAGCAGTGACCCGGACAGCGGGACCGAAGGAAACATTCAGTACTTC
NA | 14 | TRBJ2-3 | NA | TRBV7-6 | CASSWGEYTDTQYF | TGTGCCAGCAGCTGGGGGGAGTACACAGATACGCAGTATTTT
NA | 14 | TRBJ1-4 | NA | TRBV4-1 | CASSYRETNEKLFF | TGCGCCAGCAGCTACAGGGAAACTAATGAAAAACTGTTTTTT
TRBD1 | 14 | TRBJ2-7 | NA | TRBV10-3 | CAISVRQGSHEQYF | TGTGCCATCAGTGTTAGACAGGGTTCCCACGAGCAGTACTTC
TRBD1 | 14 | TRBJ2-5 | NA | TRBV6-1 | CASNTGTVQETQYF | TGTGCCAGCAATACCGGGACAGTCCAAGAGACCCAGTACTTC
NA | 13 | TRBJ2-7 | NA | TRBV30 | CAWSVNRQYEQYF | TGTGCCTGGAGTGTGAACAGGCAGTACGAGCAGTACTTC
NA | 16 | TRBJ1-2 | NA | TRBV5-1 | CASSQSPASRGYGYTF | TGCGCCAGCTCCCAATCCCCGGCCTCCCGGGGCTATGGCTACACCTTC
NA | 14 | TRBJ2-5 | NA | TRBV6-5 | CASSSRVVGETQYF | TGTGCCAGCAGTTCCAGGGTGGTGGGAGAGACCCAGTACTTC
TRBD1 | 16 | TRBJ1-4 | NA | TRBV18 | CASSPMKGQQNEKLFF | TGTGCCAGCTCACCCATGAAGGGACAGCAGAATGAAAAACTGTTTTTT
TRBD2 | 15 | TRBJ2-1 | NA | TRBV6-1 | CASIPGTSGSYEQFF | TGTGCCAGCATCCCCGGGACTAGCGGGAGTTATGAGCAGTTCTTC
NA | 14 | TRBJ2-7 | NA | TRBV7-2 | CASSFRTGAYEQYF | TGTGCCAGCAGCTTCCGGACCGGGGCCTACGAGCAGTACTTC
NA | 16 | TRBJ2-2 | NA | TRBV5-5 | CASSFSPGLNTGELFF | TGTGCCAGCAGCTTTTCCCCGGGACTGAACACCGGGGAGCTGTTTTTT
NA | 14 | TRBJ2-1 | NA | TRBV2 | CASSVLGGYNEQFF | TGTGCCAGCAGTGTTTTAGGGGGCTACAATGAGCAGTTCTTC
TRBD2 | 15 | TRBJ2-1 | NA | TRBV10-1 | CASRSGTSGFNEQFF | TGCGCCAGCAGGTCCGGGACTAGCGGTTTCAATGAGCAGTTCTTC
NA | 18 | TRBJ2-4 | NA | TRBV28 | CASSSASGGAHRENIQYF | TGTGCCAGCAGTTCCGCTAGCGGAGGGGCCCACAGGGAAAACATTCAGTACTTC